The 14 T cell receptor beta chains reported below all come from one sample, sequenced in a study of cytomegalovirus exposure and HLA in healthy donors. A multiplex PCR was run with 60 Vbeta primers and 13 Jbeta primers. TCRdb's copy holds only in-frame clones and misses some; the assay was immunoSEQ multiplex PCR. The sample contains approximately 82,000 clones, around 10% of which appear only once. The sequencing sample was made of PBMCs. The origin of the receptors is a man between 60 and 70 years old in good health and CMV-seropositive.

The V call is TRBV6-5, the J call TRBJ1-6; TRBD1 agrees at 8 bases. The length of the CDR3 is 14 residues. From germline, CDR1 is MNHEY and CDR2 SVGAGI. Trimming removed 2 bases from V and 10 bases from J; junction bases left unmatched: 4. In DNA, the CDR3 is TGTGCCAGCAGTTACGGACAGGGAGTCTCACCCCTCCACTTT. Translating gives CASSYGQGVSPLHF.

The chain employs TRBV28 and TRBJ2-1; a weak D match, TRBD2 (6 bases). V dropped 5 bases and J dropped 7 bases, with 21 bases sitting between them. CDR1 and CDR2 from the germline V gene are MDHEN and SYDVKM. The length of the CDR3 is 16 residues. The DNA of the CDR3 is TGTGCCAGCAGTCCTCTCGTCGCCGCGGGGAGGAATGAGCAGTTCTTC. The encoded protein is CASSPLVAAGRNEQFF. Filled out from reference TRBV28 and TRBJ2-1, the complete variable domain reads DVKVTQSSRYLVKRTGEKVFLECVQDMDHENMFWYRQDPGLGLRLIYFSYDVKMKEKGDIPEGYSVSREKKERFSLILESASTNQTSMYLCASSPLVAAGRNEQFFGPGTRLTVL.

The chain couples TRBV10-3 to TRBJ1-1, with 8 bases fitting TRBD1. The germline CDR1 and CDR2 sequences are ENHRY and SYGVKD. V shed 3 bases, J shed 4 bases, and the junction held 4 bases outside the gene matches. The length of the CDR3 is 14 residues. Here the CDR3 DNA reads TGTGCCATCAGTGAAGGGACAGGAGTCACTGAAGCTTTCTTT. Its translation: CAISEGTGVTEAFF.

The gene calls are TRBV15 and TRBJ2-6; the D gene is possibly TRBD1 (6 bases). This CDR3 spans 16 amino acids. Trimming stripped 5 bases from V and 0 bases from J, with 11 bases between. Germline V gives CDR1 LNHNV, CDR2 YYDKDF (reference sequence). Here the CDR3 DNA reads TGTGCCACCAGCGTAAGACAGGTCTCTGGGGCCAACGTCCTGACTTTC. Its translation is CATSVRQVSGANVLTF.

The chain carries TRBV27 and TRBJ2-3, with D perhaps matching TRBD1 (5 bases). V lost 3 bases, J lost 6 bases, and 13 bases lay in between. CDR1 is MNHEY and CDR2 is SMNVEV in the germline V gene (reference sequence). This CDR3 is 14 amino acids long. The CDR3 spells CASSFPDAGDTQYF. The CDR3 DNA is TGTGCCAGCAGTTTTCCAGACGCAGGGGATACGCAGTATTTT.

This clone has just a few counts. The chain links TRBV27 to TRBJ2-2; weak D call: TRBD2 (6 bases). The V end was cut by 3 bases, the J end by 4 bases, with 12 bases between. CDR3 length: 15 amino acids. Germline values: CDR1 MNHEY, CDR2 SMNVEV (reference sequence). Here the CDR3 reads CASSFRQGGTGELFF. CDR3 nucleotides: TGTGCCAGCAGTTTCCGGCAGGGAGGCACCGGGGAGCTGTTTTTT.

This clone was detected only a few times. J is TRBJ1-1 and V is TRBV2; 8 positions agree with TRBD1. This CDR3 region has 13 residues. After removal of 6 bases from V and 5 bases from J, the junction contained 5 bases not matched to a gene. The germline V gene encodes CDR1 SNHLY and CDR2 FYNNEI. The DNA for the CDR3 is TGTGCCAGCAGGGACAGGGTAAGGACTGAAGCTTTCTTT. Residues: CASRDRVRTEAFF.

The rearrangement joins TRBV7-3 to TRBJ2-5; D may be TRBD2 (5 bases). TRBJ2-7 explains the end of the DNA better; the J call may be wrong. Germline CDR1 is SGHTA and CDR2 is FQGTGA. CDR3 length equals 12 residues. CDR3 coding DNA: TGTGCCAGCAGCTTACGGGACTACGAGCAGTACTTC. Translating gives CASSLRDYEQYF.

The CDR3 DNA is TGCAGCGTTGAAACAGAAGACTATGGCTACACCTTC. Protein product: CSVETEDYGYTF. The chain joins TRBV29-1 to TRBJ1-2; D is ambiguous. V dropped 2 bases and J dropped 3 bases, with 7 bases sitting between them. From germline, CDR1 is SQVTM and CDR2 ANQGSEA. This CDR3 is built from 12 residues.

In this sample, this clone turned up a few times. Written as DNA, the CDR3 is TGTGCCAGTAGTGCCCCCGGGAGTAGCTATGGGAATGAGCAGTTCTTC. Translated, it gives CASSAPGSSYGNEQFF. V and J are TRBV19 and TRBJ2-1, with a tentative D call TRBD2 (6 bases). The CDR3 length is 16 residues. V was shortened by 5 bases and J by 7 bases, with 21 bases between the two germline ends. Germline V gene sequence: CDR1 LNHDA, CDR2 SQIVND (reference sequence).

The V and J genes are TRBV5-1 and TRBJ2-2; the D gene is possibly TRBD2 (7 bases). Per the germline V gene, CDR1 is SGHRS and CDR2 is YFSETQ. Between the trimmed V and J ends, which lost 2 bases and 6 bases, there was a span of 11 bases. The CDR3 covers 14 residues. CDR3 residues: CASSLRGAAGELFF. Written as DNA, the CDR3 is TGCGCCAGCAGCTTACGGGGGGCGGCCGGGGAGCTGTTTTTT.

This clone was counted between two and nine times. The chain couples TRBV28 to TRBJ1-1; D unresolved. The germline V and J ends were trimmed by 6 bases and 5 bases, with 22 bases remaining between them. The CDR3 loop spans 16 amino acids. Germline V lookup: CDR1 MDHEN, CDR2 SYDVKM. CDR3 sequence: CASRPNHKAGGTEAFF. The CDR3, as DNA: TGTGCCAGCAGACCAAACCACAAGGCAGGTGGAACTGAAGCTTTCTTT.

The CDR3 is CASSLTGVGTEAFF. The CDR3 nucleotides read TGTGCCAGCAGCTTAACGGGAGTCGGGACTGAAGCTTTCTTT. This chain joins TRBV11-2 and TRBJ1-1; the D is unclear. The V end lost 2 bases, the J end lost 5 bases, and 12 bases lay between the germline ends. The germline V gene has CDR1 SGHAT and CDR2 FQNNGV. The CDR3 totals 14 residues.

A few counts support this clone. J is TRBJ1-3 and V is TRBV7-8, with D possibly being TRBD1 (6 bases). Trimming removed 4 bases from V and 4 bases from J, with 17 bases in between. The germline V gene has CDR1 SGHVS and CDR2 FQNEAQ. This CDR3 has 16 amino acids. Written as DNA, the CDR3 is TGTGCCAGCAGCTATTTTCGACAGGATCGGGGAAACACCATATATTTT. Protein: CASSYFRQDRGNTIYF.